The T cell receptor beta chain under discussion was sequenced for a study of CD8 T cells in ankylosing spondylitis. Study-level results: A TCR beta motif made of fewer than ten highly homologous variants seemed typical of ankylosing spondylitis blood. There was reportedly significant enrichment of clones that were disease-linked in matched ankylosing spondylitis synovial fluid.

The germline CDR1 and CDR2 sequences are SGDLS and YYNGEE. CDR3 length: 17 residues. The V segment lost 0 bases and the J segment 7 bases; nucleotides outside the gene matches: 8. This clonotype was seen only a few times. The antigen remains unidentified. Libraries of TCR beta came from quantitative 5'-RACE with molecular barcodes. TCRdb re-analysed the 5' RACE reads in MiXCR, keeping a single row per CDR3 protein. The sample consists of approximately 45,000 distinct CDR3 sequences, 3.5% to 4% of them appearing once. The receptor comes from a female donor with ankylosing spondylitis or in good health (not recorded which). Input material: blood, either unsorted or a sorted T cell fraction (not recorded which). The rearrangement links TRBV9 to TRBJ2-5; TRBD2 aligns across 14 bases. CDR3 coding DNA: TGTGCCAGCAGCGTAGGGGGGACTAGCGGGAGAGAGGGGACCCAGTACTTC. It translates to CASSVGGTSGREGTQYF.